The sequence of this TCR beta chain was determined in a study of OX40 agonist ivuxolimab in advanced cancers. Study details: Patients were roughly 87% male with ages roughly 20 to 80, mean about 65.

Individuals having autoimmune disease history or systemic immunosuppression were not enrolled. Only in-frame clones appear in the TCRdb table, and some are missing; sequencing was by immunoSEQ multiplex PCR. The sample includes approximately 81,000 clones, 93% of them seen just once. With 4 bases clipped from V and 2 bases from J, the junction kept 4 bases outside the gene matches. The CDR3 runs 15 residues. CDR1 is LGHNA and CDR2 is YSLEER in the germline V gene. The V call is TRBV4-3, the J call TRBJ2-1; 8 bases line up with TRBD1. The receptor was derived from an adult with an advanced solid tumor such as melanoma, head and neck, liver or kidney cancer. Material: CD4+ or CD8+ T cells sorted from blood, obtained in a trial of the OX40 agonist ivuxolimab. CDR3 amino acids: CASSPSQGAYNEQFF. CDR3 bases: TGCGCCAGCAGCCCCTCACAGGGGGCCTACAATGAGCAGTTCTTC.